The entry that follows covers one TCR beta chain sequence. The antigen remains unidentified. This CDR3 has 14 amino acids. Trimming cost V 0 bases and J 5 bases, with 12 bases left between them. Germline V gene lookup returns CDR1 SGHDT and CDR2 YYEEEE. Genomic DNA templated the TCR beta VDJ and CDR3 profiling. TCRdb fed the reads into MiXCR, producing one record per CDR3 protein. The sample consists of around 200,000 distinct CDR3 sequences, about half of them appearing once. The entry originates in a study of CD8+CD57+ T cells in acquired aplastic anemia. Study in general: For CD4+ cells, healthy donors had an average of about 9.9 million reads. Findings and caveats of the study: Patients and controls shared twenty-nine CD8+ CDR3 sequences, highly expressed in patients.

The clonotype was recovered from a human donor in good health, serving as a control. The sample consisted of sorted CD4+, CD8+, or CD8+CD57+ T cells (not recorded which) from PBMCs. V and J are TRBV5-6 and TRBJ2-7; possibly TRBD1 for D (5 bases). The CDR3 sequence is CASSLAGREHEQYF. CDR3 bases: TGTGCCAGCAGCTTGGCCGGCAGGGAACACGAGCAGTACTTC.